This T cell receptor (beta chain) was found in a study of CD8 T cells in Susac syndrome. Random hexamers were used to reverse transcribe an amount of roughly 0.45 to 1 ug RNA. MiXCR was run by TCRdb on the immunoSEQ multiplex PCR reads, yielding one entry per CDR3 protein. The sample gives approximately 190,000 distinct CDR3 sequences, roughly 92% of which show up once; 0.1% is in the top ten. The V and J ends lost 8 bases and 0 bases respectively, with 13 bases between them. Per germline, CDR1 SGHTA and CDR2 FQGTGA. This CDR3 is 15 amino acids long. This chain connects TRBV7-3 to TRBJ2-2; weak D call: TRBD2 (7 bases). The source of this sequence is a human donor in good health. The sequencing input was CD4+ T cells from PBMCs. The CDR3 loop reads CASGRGRPNTGELFF. In DNA, the CDR3 is TGTGCCAGCGGGCGGGGGCGACCGAACACCGGGGAGCTGTTTTTT.